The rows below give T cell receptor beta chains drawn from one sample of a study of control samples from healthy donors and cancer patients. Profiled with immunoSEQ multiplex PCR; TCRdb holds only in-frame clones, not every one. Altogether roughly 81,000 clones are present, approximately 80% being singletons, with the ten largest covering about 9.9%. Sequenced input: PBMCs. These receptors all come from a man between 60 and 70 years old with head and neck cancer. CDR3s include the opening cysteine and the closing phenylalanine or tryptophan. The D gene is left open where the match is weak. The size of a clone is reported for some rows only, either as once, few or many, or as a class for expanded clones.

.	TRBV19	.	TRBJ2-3	TGTGCCAGTAGGAAAGTGGTCACAGATACGCAGTATTTT	CASRKVVTDTQYF
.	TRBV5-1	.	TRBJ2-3	TGCGCCAGCAGCTTAGTTCAGTTAACAGATACGCAGTATTTT	CASSLVQLTDTQYF
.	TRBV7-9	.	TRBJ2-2	TGTGCCAGCAGCTCCCTGTCCGGGGAGCTGTTTTTT	CASSSLSGELFF
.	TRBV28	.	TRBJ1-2	TGTGCCAGCAGTTTCCTGCCCGGCGGCTACACCTTC	CASSFLPGGYTF
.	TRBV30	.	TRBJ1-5	TGTGCCTGTGGACAGTCTAATCAGCCCCAGCATTTT	CACGQSNQPQHF
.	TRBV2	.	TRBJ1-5	TGTGCCAGCAGTGAATACACGGGGGCTGGTCAGCCCCAGCATTTT	CASSEYTGAGQPQHF
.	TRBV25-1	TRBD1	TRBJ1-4	TGTGCCAGCAGTCCAGGGGGGAGTAATGAAAAACTGTTTTTT	CASSPGGSNEKLFF
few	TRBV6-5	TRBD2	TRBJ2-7	TGTGCCAGCAGCCTGACTAGCGGTCCCTACGAGCAGTACTTC	CASSLTSGPYEQYF
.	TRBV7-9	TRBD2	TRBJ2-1	TGTGCCAGCAGCTCGCGACTAGCGGGAGGGCCGGGTGAGCAGTTCTTC	CASSSRLAGGPGEQFF
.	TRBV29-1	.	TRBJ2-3	TGCAGCCCTCGGAGTCCCCCAGATACGCAGTATTTT	CSPRSPPDTQYF
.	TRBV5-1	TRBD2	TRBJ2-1	TGCGCCAGCAGCTTGGCCACTAGCGGGAGGGCCGGTGAGCAGTTCTTC	CASSLATSGRAGEQFF
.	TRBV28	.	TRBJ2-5	TGTGCCAGCAGTCCTGCGAGCACCCCGGTAGGGACCCAGTACTTC	CASSPASTPVGTQYF
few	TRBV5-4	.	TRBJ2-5	TGTGCCAGCAGCTTAAGGGGAATTGAAGAGACCCAGTACTTC	CASSLRGIEETQYF
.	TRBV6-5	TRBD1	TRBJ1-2	TGTGCCAGCAGTCCGACAGGGGGCGCGGGCTATGGCTACACCTTC	CASSPTGGAGYGYTF
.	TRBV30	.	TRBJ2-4	TGTGCCTGGAGCCCAGGTATAAACATTCAGTACTTC	CAWSPGINIQYF
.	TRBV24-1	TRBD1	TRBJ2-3	TGTGCCACCAGTCCTAGGGGACAGGGTTTAGTGAATACGCAGTATTTT	CATSPRGQGLVNTQYF
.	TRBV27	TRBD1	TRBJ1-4	TGTGCCAGCAGTACCGACAGGGATTATGAGGAAAAACTGTTTTTT	CASSTDRDYEEKLFF
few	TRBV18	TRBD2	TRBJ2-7	TGTGCCAGCTCACCGGTACAGACTAGCGGGTACGAGCAGTACTTC	CASSPVQTSGYEQYF
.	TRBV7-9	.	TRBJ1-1	TGTGCCAGCAGCTTATCGGGGGTGGACACTGAAGCTTTCTTT	CASSLSGVDTEAFF
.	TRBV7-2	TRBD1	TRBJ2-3	TGTGCCAGCAGCTTATCAGGGGGCACGGATACGCAGTATTTT	CASSLSGGTDTQYF
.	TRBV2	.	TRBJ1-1	TGTGCCAGCAGGCGGGAGAAGAACACTGAAGCTTTCTTT	CASRREKNTEAFF
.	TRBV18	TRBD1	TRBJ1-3	TGTGCCAGCTCACCAGCCGGGACAGGGGACCCAACGCGTTTGAGAAACACCATATATTTT	CASSPAGTGDPTRLRNTIYF
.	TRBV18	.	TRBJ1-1	TGTGCCAGCTCACCCCAGAGGGGGGGAAACACTGAAGCTTTCTTT	CASSPQRGGNTEAFF
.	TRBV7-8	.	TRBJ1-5	TGTGCCAGCAGCTTAAGGGGGACCGTCGGCAATCAGCCCCAGCATTTT	CASSLRGTVGNQPQHF
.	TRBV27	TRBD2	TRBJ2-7	TGTGCCAGCAGGATAAGCGGGACGAGCTCCTACGAGCAGTACTTC	CASRISGTSSYEQYF
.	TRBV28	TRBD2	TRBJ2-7	TGTGCCAGCACCGCCGGGACTAACGCCTACGAGCAGTACTTC	CASTAGTNAYEQYF
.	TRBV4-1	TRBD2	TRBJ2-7	TGCGCCAGCAGCCAAGGGGGCGCGGGACTAGAAAACGAGCAGTACTTC	CASSQGGAGLENEQYF
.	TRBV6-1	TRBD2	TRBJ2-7	TGTGCCAGCAGTGAGGGGCGAGCGGGGGGGTACGAGCAGTACTTC	CASSEGRAGGYEQYF
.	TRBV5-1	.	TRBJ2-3	TGCGCCAGCACTGGGGCAGGTAGCACAGATACGCAGTATTTT	CASTGAGSTDTQYF
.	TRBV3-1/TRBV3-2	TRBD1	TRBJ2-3	TGTGCCAGCAGCCAAGAACCGGGACAGTGGACAGATACGCAGTATTTT	CASSQEPGQWTDTQYF
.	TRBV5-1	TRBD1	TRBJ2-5	TGCGCCAGCAGCTTGGTACCAAGCAGGGGGCGGCAAGAGACCCAGTACTTC	CASSLVPSRGRQETQYF
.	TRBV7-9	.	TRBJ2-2	TGTGCCAGCAGCCACTGGGACACTACGAACACCGGGGAGCTGTTTTTT	CASSHWDTTNTGELFF
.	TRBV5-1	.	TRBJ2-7	TGCGCCAGCAACCGGGACAACTACGAGCAGTACTTC	CASNRDNYEQYF
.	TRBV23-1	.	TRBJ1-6	TGCGCCAGCAGTCGACGGCCAGGCGGGTCCCTCCACTTT	CASSRRPGGSLHF
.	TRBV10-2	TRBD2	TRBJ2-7	TGCGCCAGCAGACTAGCGGGGGAAGGGGAGCAGTACTTC	CASRLAGEGEQYF
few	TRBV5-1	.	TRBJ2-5	TGCGCCAGCAGCCTGGGCGCAGTTCGGGAAGAGACCCAGTACTTC	CASSLGAVREETQYF
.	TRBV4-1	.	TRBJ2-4	TGCGCCAGCAGCCAGATGGAGGGACTAGCCAAAAACATTCAGTACTTC	CASSQMEGLAKNIQYF
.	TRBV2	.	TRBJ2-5	TGTGCCAGCAGGCTCGACGGGGGGACCCAGTACTTC	CASRLDGGTQYF
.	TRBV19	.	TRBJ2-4	TGTGCCAGTTCTCTGGCGGCGGGGGCCAAAAACATTCAGTACTTC	CASSLAAGAKNIQYF
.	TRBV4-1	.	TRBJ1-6	TGCGCCAGCAGCCGAATTCCAATCTACTCCTATAATTCACCCCTCCACTTT	CASSRIPIYSYNSPLHF
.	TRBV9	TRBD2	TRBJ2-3	TGTGCCAGCAGCGTATCTGCGGGAGCATTCCAACTTAGCACAGATACGCAGTATTTT	CASSVSAGAFQLSTDTQYF